The sample holds a few counts of the clone carrying this TCR beta chain. Antigen specificity is unknown. This sample stems from a study of CD8 T cells in ankylosing spondylitis. The V gene's germline CDR1 is SGHRS and CDR2 YFSETQ. V shed 4 bases and J 5 bases; nucleotides not matched to a gene: 13. This CDR3 is built from 16 residues. Points from the study as a whole: Some motif variants had been reported before (in reactive arthritis synovial fluid and blood). There was a TCR beta motif, made of fewer than 10 highly homologous variants, that appeared characteristic of ankylosing spondylitis blood.

Researchers built TCR beta libraries using quantitative 5'-RACE with molecular barcodes. TCRdb fed the 5' RACE reads into MiXCR, producing one record per CDR3 protein. The sample has 190,000 or so distinct CDR3 sequences; about 13% are singletons. The chain combines TRBV5-1 with TRBJ1-1; the match to TRBD1 covers 8 bases. Sequenced sample: blood, either unsorted or a sorted T cell fraction (not recorded which). The source of this sequence is a male donor with ankylosing spondylitis or in good health (not recorded which). CDR3: CASSGGQGRMGTEAFF. The CDR3 bases are TGCGCCAGCAGCGGTGGACAGGGTAGGATGGGGACTGAAGCTTTCTTT. The variable domain in full, with the rest retrieved from reference TRBV5-1 and TRBJ1-1, is KAGVTQTPRYLIKTRGQQVTLSCSPISGHRSVSWYQQTPGQGLQFLFEYFSETQRNKGNFPGRFSGRQFSNSRSEMNVSTLELGDSALYLCASSGGQGRMGTEAFFGQGTRLTVV.